The 24 T cell receptor beta chains presented below share a single source sample, sequenced in a study of T cell responses to AZD1222 COVID-19 vaccine (dated by TCRdb to the early 2020s). The time point label, read with the paper, signifies: about 28 days (+/-7) after the second vaccine dose. Library prep was done by the immunoSEQ multiplex PCR assay. In TCRdb, the immuneACCESS table is reduced to in-frame sequences with V and J assigned. These tables do not hold every clone; where another copy was compared, an unresolved V gene accounts for under half, and the others remain unexplained. Present in this sample are 88,000 or so clones, 70% to 90% of which were seen just once. Roughly 5.2% of the sample lies in the top ten. The sequenced sample was peripheral blood, obtained 28 days after the second AZD1222 dose. The source is an adult who received the AZD1222 COVID-19 vaccine.

V is TRBV7-9 and J is TRBJ2-7, with 9 bases aligning to TRBD1. Germline V CDR1 and CDR2: SEHNR, FQNEAQ (reference sequence). The CDR3 has 15 residues. The V and J ends lost 4 bases and 3 bases, in that order; junction bases with no gene match: 7. As DNA, the CDR3 is TGTGCCAGCAGCTCAGTCGGACAGGGGATCTACGAGCAGTACTTC. Encoded protein: CASSSVGQGIYEQYF.

V is TRBV3-1 (or the pseudogene TRBV3-2) and J is TRBJ2-7; D is tentatively TRBD1 or TRBD2 (5 bases each). The V gene's germline CDR1 is LGHDT and CDR2 YNNKEL (reference sequence). V lost 5 bases to trimming and J lost 3 bases, with 11 bases between them. The CDR3 length is 13 residues. The chain's CDR3 is CASSNLGDYEQYF. DNA for the CDR3: TGTGCCAGCAGCAACCTGGGGGACTACGAGCAGTACTTC.

The V call is TRBV7-2, the J call TRBJ1-1; D is unresolved. V lost 1 base and J lost 5, with 11 bases in between. The CDR3 length is 14 residues. CDR1 and CDR2 from the germline V gene are SGHTA and FQGNSA. The DNA of the CDR3 is TGTGCCAGCAGCTTAGTATTACGGGGAACTGAAGCTTTCTTT. It specifies CASSLVLRGTEAFF.

The rearrangement uses TRBV6-5 and TRBJ1-5; 7 positions agree with TRBD1. The CDR3 has 14 amino acids. Germline CDR1 and CDR2: MNHEY and SVGAGI. V lost 7 bases and J lost 5; bases outside the gene matches: 8. CDR3 nucleotides: TGTGCCAGCACCCACAGGGGAGGTGATCAGCCCCAGCATTTT. Translated: CASTHRGGDQPQHF.

The rearrangement uses TRBV7-2 and TRBJ1-3, with a tentative D call TRBD1 (6 bases). Looked up from germline, CDR1 is SGHTA and CDR2 is FQGNSA. The V end lost 5 bases, the J end lost 4 bases, and 9 bases lay between the germline ends. The CDR3 has 13 residues. In nucleotides, the CDR3 is TGTGCCAGCAGCGCCGGACAGGGAAACACCATATATTTT. This codes for CASSAGQGNTIYF. The entire variable domain, with the rest obtained from reference TRBV7-2 and TRBJ1-3, is as follows: GAGVSQSPSNKVTEKGKDVELRCDPISGHTALYWYRQSLGQGLEFLIYFQGNSAPDKSGLPSDRFSAERTGGSVSTLTIQRTQQEDSAVYLCASSAGQGNTIYFGEGSWLTVV.

This rearrangement joins TRBV3-1 (or the pseudogene TRBV3-2) to TRBJ2-1, with no clear D. The CDR3 spans 12 residues. The V end was cut by 0 bases, the J end by 13 bases, with 10 bases between. Looked up from germline, CDR1 is LGHDT and CDR2 is YNNKEL (reference sequence). The DNA for the CDR3 is TGTGCCAGCAGCCAAGAGCCGAGCCCCCAGTTCTTC. This codes for CASSQEPSPQFF.

The CDR3 bases are TGCAGCGTTGAGGTACAGGGCTATGGCTACACCTTC. Translation gives CSVEVQGYGYTF. The chain recombines TRBV29-1 with TRBJ1-2; D possibly corresponds to TRBD1 (6 bases). Looked up from germline, CDR1 is SQVTM and CDR2 is ANQGSEA. V lost 3 bases and J 4 bases, leaving 9 bases between the germline ends. The CDR3 loop spans 12 amino acids.

This chain joins TRBV6-5 and TRBJ2-7; 7 bases line up with TRBD1. There are 15 residues in the CDR3. CDR1 MNHEY and CDR2 SVGAGI come from the germline V gene. J was trimmed by 7 bases and V by 5 bases; bases with no gene match: 14. The chain's CDR3 is CASSTTGTAPEEQYF. CDR3 nucleotides: TGTGCCAGCAGTACTACCGGGACAGCCCCCGAGGAGCAGTACTTC.

This rearrangement joins TRBV27 to TRBJ2-7; TRBD1 matches 10 bases. After removal of 5 bases from V and 3 bases from J, the junction contained 7 bases not matched to a gene. Germline assignment: CDR1 MNHEY and CDR2 SMNVEV (reference sequence). The CDR3 covers 15 residues. CDR3 region: CASSRAGTGDYEQYF. CDR3 coding DNA: TGTGCCAGCAGTCGCGCCGGGACAGGGGACTACGAGCAGTACTTC.

The gene calls are TRBV2 and TRBJ1-5, with D perhaps matching TRBD1 (5 bases). The CDR3 is 14 residues long. Deletions cut 5 bases from V and 5 bases from J, with 13 bases between. Germline V gives CDR1 SNHLY, CDR2 FYNNEI. The CDR3 region is CASSKTDQHQPQHF. The CDR3 DNA reads as TGTGCCAGCAGTAAGACAGATCAGCATCAGCCCCAGCATTTT.

This chain links TRBV3-1 (or the pseudogene TRBV3-2) with TRBJ2-5; 9 nucleotides align to TRBD2. The CDR3 is 15 residues long. Germline CDR1 reads LGHDT; CDR2 reads YNNKEL (reference sequence). V lost 5 bases and J lost 2; bases outside the gene matches: 6. CDR3: CASSETLAGQETQYF. CDR3 bases: TGTGCCAGCAGCGAAACTCTAGCGGGGCAAGAGACCCAGTACTTC.

This clone was observed once. This chain uses TRBV7-9 with TRBJ1-1; TRBD1 matches at 7 bases. The CDR3 is 14 residues long. CDR1 is SEHNR and CDR2 is FQNEAQ in the germline V gene (reference sequence). Losses at the gene ends were 4 bases for V and 7 bases for J; bases not matched to a gene: 9. The CDR3 region is CASSSQGNLDEAFF. Written as DNA, the CDR3 is TGTGCCAGCAGCTCACAGGGGAACCTCGATGAAGCTTTCTTT.

The table lists this clone with a count of one. The rearrangement links TRBV4-1 to TRBJ1-1; TRBD1 matches 8 bases. The CDR3 covers 14 residues. The V gene end was trimmed by 3 bases and the J gene end by 7 bases; junction bases not matched to a gene: 7. Germline lookup yields CDR1 MGHRA and CDR2 YSYEKL. The CDR3 is CASSHLGTGFEAFF. The CDR3 DNA reads as TGCGCCAGCAGCCATTTGGGGACAGGTTTTGAAGCTTTCTTT.

V usage is TRBV18 and J usage is TRBJ1-1; a weak D match, TRBD1 (5 bases). Germline V CDR1 and CDR2: KGHSH, LQKENI. CDR3 length: 15 amino acids. V was clipped by 2 bases and J by 6 bases, with 16 bases between them. CDR3 in DNA: TGTGCCAGCTCACCAGAGGATATGGGACGAGCTGAAGCTTTCTTT. Encoded protein: CASSPEDMGRAEAFF.

This clone was counted a few times. The rearrangement links TRBV18 to TRBJ2-2; 8 bases agree with TRBD2. This CDR3 region has 16 residues. Germline V gene sequence: CDR1 KGHSH, CDR2 LQKENI. After removal of 3 bases from V and 0 bases from J, the junction contained 3 bases not matched to a gene. The CDR3 DNA reads TGTGCCAGCTCACCGTTAGCGGGGTCGAACACCGGGGAGCTGTTTTTT. Its translation is CASSPLAGSNTGELFF.

The V and J genes are TRBV7-6 and TRBJ2-2, with D unclear. The V gene lost 4 bases and the J gene lost 7 bases, with 10 bases spanning the gap. In germline, CDR1 is SGHVS, CDR2 FNYEAQ. The CDR3 runs 13 residues. The CDR3 coding sequence is TGTGCCAGCAGCTCCGGAACGGGCGGGGAGCTGTTTTTT. It translates to CASSSGTGGELFF.

This chain links TRBV29-1 with TRBJ1-2, with 7 nucleotides matching TRBD1. The J segment lost 1 base and the V segment lost 5 bases, leaving 10 bases of the junction unmatched. Germline V gene sequence: CDR1 SQVTM, CDR2 ANQGSEA. The CDR3 extends over 15 amino acids. This CDR3 reads CSVKYGTAINYGYTF. CDR3 nucleotides: TGCAGCGTTAAGTATGGGACAGCAATTAACTATGGCTACACCTTC.

This clone was picked up a small number of times. The genes are TRBV6-1 and TRBJ1-4; possibly TRBD1 for D (6 bases). This CDR3 region has 16 residues. V was trimmed by 1 base and J by 1 base, leaving 10 bases between them. CDR1 and CDR2 (germline): MNHNS, SASEGT. The CDR3 DNA reads as TGTGCCAGCAGTGAAGTTGGGGGGCGAACTAATGAAAAACTGTTTTTT. It codes for CASSEVGGRTNEKLFF.

This chain uses TRBV29-1 with TRBJ2-1; no reliable D call. Germline assignment: CDR1 SQVTM and CDR2 ANQGSEA. Trimming removed 1 base from V and 4 bases from J, with 8 bases in between. The CDR3 sequence is 13 residues long. The CDR3 DNA sequence: TGCAGCGTTGAAGTTACAGAATACAATGAGCAGTTCTTC. This sequence encodes CSVEVTEYNEQFF.

This clone was counted a single time. V usage is TRBV27 and J usage is TRBJ1-1; perhaps TRBD1 as D (5 bases). Trimming cost V 2 bases and J 3 bases, with 10 bases left between them. The CDR3 is made up of 14 amino acids. The germline V gene encodes CDR1 MNHEY and CDR2 SMNVEV (reference sequence). CDR3 sequence: CASSLRLGDTEAFF. CDR3 in DNA: TGTGCCAGCAGTTTACGGTTGGGGGACACTGAAGCTTTCTTT.

Ten or more counts support this clone. This sequence joins TRBV5-1 and TRBJ2-7, with 11 positions matching TRBD1. This CDR3 has 16 amino acids. CDR1 is SGHRS and CDR2 is YFSETQ in the germline V gene. The V gene end was trimmed by 3 bases and the J gene end by 5 bases; junction bases not matched to a gene: 10. CDR3 loop: CASSWGQGVTVDEQYF. The CDR3 coding sequence is TGCGCCAGCAGCTGGGGACAGGGGGTAACCGTCGACGAGCAGTACTTC.

The chain employs TRBV19 and TRBJ2-7, with 8 nucleotides matching TRBD1. With V trimmed by 4 bases and J by 4 bases, 6 bases remained unmatched. CDR1 is LNHDA and CDR2 is SQIVND in the germline V gene (reference sequence). The CDR3 extends over 14 amino acids. The CDR3 reads CASSTRTGIYEQYF. The CDR3 coding sequence is TGTGCCAGTAGTACCCGGACAGGGATATACGAGCAGTACTTC.

The chain carries TRBV11-2 and TRBJ2-1; 11 nucleotides align to TRBD1. Germline CDR1 reads SGHAT; CDR2 reads FQNNGV. V gave up 2 bases and J gave up 5 bases; unmatched junction bases: 8. This CDR3 is 17 amino acids long. The CDR3 here is CASSLYGTGGLHNEQFF. Written as DNA, the CDR3 is TGTGCCAGCAGCTTATATGGGACAGGGGGGTTACACAATGAGCAGTTCTTC.

This chain connects TRBV2 to TRBJ1-5; D not certain. Looked up from germline, CDR1 is SNHLY and CDR2 is FYNNEI. This CDR3 contains 13 residues. V gave up 5 bases and J gave up 5 bases, with 10 bases separating them. The CDR3, as DNA: TGTGCCAGCAGTCGTGGAGGATATCAGCCCCAGCATTTT. Translating it yields CASSRGGYQPQHF.